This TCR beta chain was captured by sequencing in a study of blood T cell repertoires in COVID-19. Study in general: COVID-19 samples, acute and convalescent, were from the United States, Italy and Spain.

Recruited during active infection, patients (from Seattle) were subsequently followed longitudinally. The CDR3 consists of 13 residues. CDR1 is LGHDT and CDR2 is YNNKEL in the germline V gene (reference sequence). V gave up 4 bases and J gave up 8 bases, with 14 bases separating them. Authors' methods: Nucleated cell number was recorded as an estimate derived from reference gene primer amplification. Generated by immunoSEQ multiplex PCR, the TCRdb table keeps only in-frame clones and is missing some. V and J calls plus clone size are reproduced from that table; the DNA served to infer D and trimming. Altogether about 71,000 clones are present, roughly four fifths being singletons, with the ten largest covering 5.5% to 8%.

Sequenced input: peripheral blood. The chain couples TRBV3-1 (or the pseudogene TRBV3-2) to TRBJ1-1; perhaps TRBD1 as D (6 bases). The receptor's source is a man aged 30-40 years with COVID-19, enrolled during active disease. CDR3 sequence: CASSPPGQNEAFF. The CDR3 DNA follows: TGTGCCAGCAGCCCACCTGGACAGAACGAAGCTTTCTTT.